A selection of T cell receptor beta chains follows, all from one sample in a study of neurological immune-mediated disorders. One entry per CDR3 protein results from TCRdb running MiXCR on the 5' RACE reads. The table records around 30,000 distinct CDR3 sequences, 1.5% of them present only once. The specimen sequenced was PBMCs. These TCRs come from a woman in her thirties with multiple sclerosis. Both conserved end residues are part of each CDR3. D genes are given only for firm matches. Clone sizes are shown as once, few or many counts, or a class when the clone is expanded.

V	size	D	J	DNA	CDR3
TRBV20-1	medium-sized	.	TRBJ2-5	TGCAGTGCTCCTGGGGGGAGGAACCAAGAGACCCAGTACTTC	CSAPGGRNQETQYF
TRBV4-3	many	.	TRBJ2-7	TGCGCCAGCAGCCAAGAGAGATTTGGTGGCTACGAGCAGTACTTC	CASSQERFGGYEQYF
TRBV18	many	.	TRBJ1-1	TGTGCCAGCTCACTAAGTGGGGGGAACACTGAAGCTTTCTTT	CASSLSGGNTEAFF
TRBV12-3/TRBV12-4	many	.	TRBJ2-7	TGTGCCAGCAGCTTTCTGGGAGGCCCCTACGAGCAGTACTTC	CASSFLGGPYEQYF
TRBV29-1	many	TRBD1	TRBJ1-4	TGCAGCGTTGGAAGACAGGGGGGCGCAACTAATGAAAAACTGTTTTTT	CSVGRQGGATNEKLFF
TRBV9	many	TRBD2	TRBJ2-3	TGTGCCAGCAGCGTAGTAGCGGGGGACTCAGATACGCAGTATTTT	CASSVVAGDSDTQYF
TRBV6-5	many	TRBD1	TRBJ1-1	TGTGCCAGCATCCCGGGACAGGGTTTCACTGAAGCTTTCTTT	CASIPGQGFTEAFF
TRBV7-2	many	.	TRBJ2-1	TGTGCCAGCAGCTTAGTCACAGGGAATGAGCAGTTCTTC	CASSLVTGNEQFF
TRBV20-1	few	.	TRBJ1-5	TGCAGTGCCGAGGGCGGCAATCAGCCCCAGCATTTT	CSAEGGNQPQHF
TRBV5-1	many	.	TRBJ2-2	TGCGCCAGCAGCTCCGGGGGCGGCACCGGGGAGCTGTTTTTT	CASSSGGGTGELFF